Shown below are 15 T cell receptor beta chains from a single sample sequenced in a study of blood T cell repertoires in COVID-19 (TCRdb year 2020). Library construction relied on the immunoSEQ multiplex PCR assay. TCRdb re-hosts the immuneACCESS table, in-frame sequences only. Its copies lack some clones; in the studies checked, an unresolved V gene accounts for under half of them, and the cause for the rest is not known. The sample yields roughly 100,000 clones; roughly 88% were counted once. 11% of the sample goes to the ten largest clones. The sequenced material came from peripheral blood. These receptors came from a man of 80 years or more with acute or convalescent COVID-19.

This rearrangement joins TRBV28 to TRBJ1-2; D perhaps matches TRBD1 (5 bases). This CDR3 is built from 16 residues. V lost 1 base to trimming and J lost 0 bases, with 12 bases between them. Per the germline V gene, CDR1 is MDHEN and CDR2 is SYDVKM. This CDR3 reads CASSLLTAGANYGYTF. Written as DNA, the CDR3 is TGTGCCAGCAGTTTATTGACAGCGGGGGCTAACTATGGCTACACCTTC.

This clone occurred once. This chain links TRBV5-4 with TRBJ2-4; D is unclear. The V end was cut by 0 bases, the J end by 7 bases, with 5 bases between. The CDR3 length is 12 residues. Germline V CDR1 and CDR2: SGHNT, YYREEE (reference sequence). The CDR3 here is CASSLDRNIQYF. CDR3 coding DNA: TGTGCCAGCAGCTTGGACCGGAACATTCAGTACTTC.

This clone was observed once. In DNA form, the CDR3 reads TGTGCCAGCAGCTTGTCTAGCGGGGCCTCCTACAATGAGCAGTTCTTC. It encodes CASSLSSGASYNEQFF. The chain combines TRBV5-4 with TRBJ2-1; 9 nucleotides line up with TRBD2. The length of the CDR3 is 16 residues. CDR1 is SGHNT and CDR2 is YYREEE in the germline V gene (reference sequence). With V trimmed by 1 base and J by 0 bases, 2 bases remained unmatched.

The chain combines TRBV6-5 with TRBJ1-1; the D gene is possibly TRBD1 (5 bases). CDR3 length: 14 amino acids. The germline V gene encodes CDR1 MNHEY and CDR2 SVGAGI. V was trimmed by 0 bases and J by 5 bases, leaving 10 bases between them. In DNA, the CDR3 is TGTGCCAGCAGTTACTCACGGGCAGGGACTGAAGCTTTCTTT. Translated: CASSYSRAGTEAFF.

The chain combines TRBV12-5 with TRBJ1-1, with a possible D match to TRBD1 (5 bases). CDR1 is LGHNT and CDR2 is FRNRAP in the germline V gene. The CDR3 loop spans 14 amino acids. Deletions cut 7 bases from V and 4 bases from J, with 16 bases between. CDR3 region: CASATDGGGTEAFF. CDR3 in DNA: TGTGCTAGTGCCACGGACGGGGGTGGCACTGAAGCTTTCTTT.

DNA of the CDR3: TGCGCCAGCAGCCTGGGACTAGCGGGTTTGCTCAATGAGCAGTTCTTC. Amino acids: CASSLGLAGLLNEQFF. The chain carries TRBV5-1 and TRBJ2-1; 12 bases agree with TRBD2. The CDR3 consists of 16 residues. Looked up from germline, CDR1 is SGHRS and CDR2 is YFSETQ. V lost 4 bases, J lost 6 bases, and 8 bases stayed unmatched.

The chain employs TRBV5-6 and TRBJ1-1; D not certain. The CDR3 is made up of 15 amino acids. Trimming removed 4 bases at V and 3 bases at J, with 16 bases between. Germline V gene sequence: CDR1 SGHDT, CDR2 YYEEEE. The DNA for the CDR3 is TGTGCCAGCAGCCCCGGACTAACTGGGTACACTGAAGCTTTCTTT. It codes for CASSPGLTGYTEAFF.

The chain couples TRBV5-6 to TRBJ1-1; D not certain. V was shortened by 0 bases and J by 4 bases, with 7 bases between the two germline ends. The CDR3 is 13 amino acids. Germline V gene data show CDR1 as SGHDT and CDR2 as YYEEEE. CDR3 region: CASSLVQFTEAFF. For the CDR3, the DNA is TGTGCCAGCAGCTTGGTACAGTTCACTGAAGCTTTCTTT.

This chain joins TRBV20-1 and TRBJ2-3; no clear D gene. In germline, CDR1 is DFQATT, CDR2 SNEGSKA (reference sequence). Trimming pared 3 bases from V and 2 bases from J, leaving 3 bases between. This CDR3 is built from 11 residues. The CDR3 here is CSASYTDTQYF. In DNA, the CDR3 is TGCAGTGCTAGTTACACAGATACGCAGTATTTT.

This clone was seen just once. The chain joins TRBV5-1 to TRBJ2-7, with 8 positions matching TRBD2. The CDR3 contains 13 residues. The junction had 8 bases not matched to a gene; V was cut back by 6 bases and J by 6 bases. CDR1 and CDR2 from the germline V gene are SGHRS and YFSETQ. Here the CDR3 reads CASTLRGGSEQYF. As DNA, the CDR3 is TGCGCCAGCACCCTCCGGGGGGGGTCCGAGCAGTACTTC. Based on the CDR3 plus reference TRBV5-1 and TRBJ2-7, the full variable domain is KAGVTQTPRYLIKTRGQQVTLSCSPISGHRSVSWYQQTPGQGLQFLFEYFSETQRNKGNFPGRFSGRQFSNSRSEMNVSTLELGDSALYLCASTLRGGSEQYFGPGTRLTVT.

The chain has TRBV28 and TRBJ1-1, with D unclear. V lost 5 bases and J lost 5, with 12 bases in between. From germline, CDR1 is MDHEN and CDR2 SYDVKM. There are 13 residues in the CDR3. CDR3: CASSPPVRTEAFF. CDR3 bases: TGTGCCAGCAGTCCACCCGTGAGGACTGAAGCTTTCTTT.

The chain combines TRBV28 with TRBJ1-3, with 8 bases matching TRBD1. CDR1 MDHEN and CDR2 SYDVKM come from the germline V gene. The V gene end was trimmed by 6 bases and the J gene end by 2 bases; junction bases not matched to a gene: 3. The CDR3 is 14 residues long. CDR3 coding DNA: TGTGCCAGCAGACAACAGGGGGCTGGAAACACCATATATTTT. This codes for CASRQQGAGNTIYF.

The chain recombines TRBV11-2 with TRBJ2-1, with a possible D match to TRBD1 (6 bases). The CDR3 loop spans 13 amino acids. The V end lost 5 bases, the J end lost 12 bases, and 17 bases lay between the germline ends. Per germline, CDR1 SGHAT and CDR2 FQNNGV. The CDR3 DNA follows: TGTGCCAGCAGCGAAGTACAGGGCTTAAGGCAGTTCTTC. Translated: CASSEVQGLRQFF. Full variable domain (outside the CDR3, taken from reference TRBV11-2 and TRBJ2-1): EAGVAQSPRYKIIEKRQSVAFWCNPISGHATLYWYQQILGQGPKLLIQFQNNGVVDDSQLPKDRFSAERLKGVDSTLKIQPAKLEDSAVYLCASSEVQGLRQFFGPGTRLTVL.

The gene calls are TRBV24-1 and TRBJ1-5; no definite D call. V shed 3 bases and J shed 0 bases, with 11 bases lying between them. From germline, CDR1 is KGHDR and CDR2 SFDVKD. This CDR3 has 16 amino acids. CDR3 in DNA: TGTGCCACCAGTGATGGGTCAGACTATAGCAATCAGCCCCAGCATTTT. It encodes CATSDGSDYSNQPQHF.

The CDR3 loop reads CASSGTPKRGYTF. CDR3 sequence (DNA): TGCGCCAGCAGTGGGACACCGAAGCGGGGCTACACCTTC. This sequence joins TRBV5-1 and TRBJ1-2; a possible D gene is TRBD1 (6 bases). V was clipped by 5 bases and J by 8 bases, with 16 bases between them. CDR3 length equals 13 residues. The V gene's germline CDR1 is SGHRS and CDR2 YFSETQ. Looking up the rest from reference TRBV5-1 and TRBJ1-2 gives the full variable domain: KAGVTQTPRYLIKTRGQQVTLSCSPISGHRSVSWYQQTPGQGLQFLFEYFSETQRNKGNFPGRFSGRQFSNSRSEMNVSTLELGDSALYLCASSGTPKRGYTFGSGTRLTVV.